The text below deals with one T cell receptor beta chain. What it binds is not known. Second doses were pooled across both intervals (about 4 or about 12 weeks). Sequencing was performed with immunoSEQ multiplex PCR; in TCRdb, only in-frame clones are kept and a portion is missing. The sample lists about 120,000 clones; about 88% were seen once. This entry belongs to a study of T cell responses to AZD1222 COVID-19 vaccine. General study points: Donor demographics were predominantly white British with a female majority; clonal diversity may be underestimated. Distributed over spike, vaccine-associated CD4 TCRs predominated at 160-218 and 743-854. Rises in breadth and depth of Spike-specific TCRs came after two AZD1222 doses.

The source material was peripheral blood, sampled 28 days after the second AZD1222 dose. The clonotype comes from an adult who received the AZD1222 COVID-19 vaccine.

The CDR3 here is CASSYSFSGGQSYYEQYF. The CDR3 DNA sequence: TGTGCCAGCAGTTACTCGTTTTCGGGGGGCCAGAGTTACTACGAGCAGTACTTC. This chain connects TRBV6-2 or TRBV6-3 to TRBJ2-7; D might be TRBD2 (7 bases). Germline V gives CDR1 MNHEY, CDR2 SVGEGT. V gave up 0 bases and J gave up 3 bases, with 21 bases separating them. The CDR3 has 18 amino acids.